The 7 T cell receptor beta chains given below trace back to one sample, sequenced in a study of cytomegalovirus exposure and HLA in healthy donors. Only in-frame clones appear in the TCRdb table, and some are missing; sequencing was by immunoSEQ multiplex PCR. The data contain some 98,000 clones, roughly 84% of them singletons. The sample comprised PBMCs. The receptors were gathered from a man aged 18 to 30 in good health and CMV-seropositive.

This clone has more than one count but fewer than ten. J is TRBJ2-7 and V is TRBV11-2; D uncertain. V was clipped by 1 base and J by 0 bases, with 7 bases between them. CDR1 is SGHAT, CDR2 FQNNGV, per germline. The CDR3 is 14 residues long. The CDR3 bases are TGTGCCAGCAGCTTAGTAGCTAGCTCCTACGAGCAGTACTTC. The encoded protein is CASSLVASSYEQYF.

CDR3 coding DNA: TGTGCCATCAGTGAGTCGGGAGAACTCTATGGCTACACCTTC. Translation: CAISESGELYGYTF. This rearrangement joins TRBV10-3 to TRBJ1-2, with D unclear. Germline CDR1 ENHRY, CDR2 SYGVKD. With 0 bases removed from V and 4 bases from J, the gap between germline ends came to 9 bases. CDR3 length: 14 amino acids.

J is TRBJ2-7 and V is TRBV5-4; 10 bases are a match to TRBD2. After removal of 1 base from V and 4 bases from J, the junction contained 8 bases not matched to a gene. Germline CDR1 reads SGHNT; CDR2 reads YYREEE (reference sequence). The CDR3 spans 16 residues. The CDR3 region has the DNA TGTGCCAGCAGCTTGCGTAGGACTAGCGGAGGGTACGAGCAGTACTTC. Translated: CASSLRRTSGGYEQYF.

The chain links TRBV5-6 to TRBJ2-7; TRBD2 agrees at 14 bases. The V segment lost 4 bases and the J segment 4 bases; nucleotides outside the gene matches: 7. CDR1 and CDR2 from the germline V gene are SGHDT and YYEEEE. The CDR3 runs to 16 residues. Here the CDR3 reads CASSTGLAGVTYEQYF. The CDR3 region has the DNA TGTGCCAGCAGCACGGGACTAGCGGGAGTAACGTACGAGCAGTACTTC. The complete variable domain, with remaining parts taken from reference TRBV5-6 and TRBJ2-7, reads DAGVTQSPTHLIKTRGQQVTLRCSPKSGHDTVSWYQQALGQGPQFIFQYYEEEERQRGNFPDRFSGHQFPNYSSELNVNALLLGDSALYLCASSTGLAGVTYEQYFGPGTRLTVT.

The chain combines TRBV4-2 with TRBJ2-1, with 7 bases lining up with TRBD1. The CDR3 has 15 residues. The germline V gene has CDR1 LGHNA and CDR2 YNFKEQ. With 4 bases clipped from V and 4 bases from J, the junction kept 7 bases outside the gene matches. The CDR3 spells CASSPSWTGYNEQFF. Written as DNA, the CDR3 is TGTGCCAGCAGCCCTAGCTGGACAGGATACAATGAGCAGTTCTTC.

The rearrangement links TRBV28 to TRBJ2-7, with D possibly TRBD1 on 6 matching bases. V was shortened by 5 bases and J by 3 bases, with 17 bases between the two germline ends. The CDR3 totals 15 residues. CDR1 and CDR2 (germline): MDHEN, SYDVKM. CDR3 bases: TGTGCCAGCAGTGGCCCTCGGACAGTGAACTACGAGCAGTACTTC. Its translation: CASSGPRTVNYEQYF.

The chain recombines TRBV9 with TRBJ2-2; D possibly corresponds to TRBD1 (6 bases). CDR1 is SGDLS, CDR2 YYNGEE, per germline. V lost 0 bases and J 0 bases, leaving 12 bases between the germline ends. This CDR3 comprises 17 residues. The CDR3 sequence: CASSVGPRGPNTGELFF. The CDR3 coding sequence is TGTGCCAGCAGCGTAGGACCCAGGGGTCCGAACACCGGGGAGCTGTTTTTT.